Described below is a single TCR beta chain sequence and its context. Antigen: not known. The PCR was carried out with 60 Vbeta primers and 13 Jbeta primers. Clones were sequenced by immunoSEQ multiplex PCR, and TCRdb holds only the in-frame ones, with some missing. In total, the table holds roughly 34,000 clones. This sample is drawn from a study of cytomegalovirus exposure and HLA in healthy donors. Overall study findings and caveats: Among immune exposure information, only CMV serostatus was available. A later analysis reportedly found fewer N-insertions in an Asian-associated ancestry cluster than the roughly 670-donor mean. The listing of approximately 160 TCR beta chains classed them as cytomegalovirus-associated.

The CDR3 extends over 13 amino acids. CDR1 is MNHNS, CDR2 SASEGT, per germline. Between the trimmed V and J ends, which lost 1 base and 8 bases, there was a span of 11 bases. Sequenced sample: PBMCs. This chain joins TRBV6-1 and TRBJ1-2; a possible D gene is TRBD1 (5 bases). The receptor's source is a woman aged 40 to 50 in good health and CMV-seropositive. CDR3 sequence (DNA): TGTGCCAGCAGTGAAGTTGGGGGGAGAGGCTACACCTTC. It encodes CASSEVGGRGYTF.